This T cell receptor beta chain was observed in a study of T-cell memory formation after mild COVID-19. Turning to the study itself: Most TCR clusters belonged to a single donor.

A single record per CDR3 protein comes from TCRdb applying MiXCR to the 5' RACE reads. Seen here are around 300,000 distinct CDR3 sequences, roughly an eighth observed once, and the top ten hold about 20%. This clonotype was seen a few times. The antigen is unknown. Germline V CDR1 and CDR2: SGHTA, FQGTGA. This CDR3 spans 15 amino acids. Trimming took 5 bases from V and 6 from J; bases not matched to a gene: 10. The study, taken as a whole, reports: The second-wave clones peaking on day 37 were not confirmed as SARS-CoV-2-specific.

Input material: PBMCs or a T cell subset sorted from them (not recorded which). This chain links TRBV7-3 with TRBJ2-1; TRBD1 matches 7 bases. The TCR was taken from a man aged 18 to 29 who had mild COVID-19 (a few samples of this study predate the infection). Cell type and time point are not known. CDR3: CASSPTGTEFNEQFF. The CDR3 DNA sequence: TGTGCCAGCAGCCCGACCGGGACAGAGTTCAATGAGCAGTTCTTC.